The clone carrying this TCR beta chain came up many times. Its matching antigen is unknown. The CDR3 has 16 residues. V lost 4 bases and J lost 3; bases outside the gene matches: 12. Per the germline V gene, CDR1 is MDHEN and CDR2 is SYDVKM. The sample belongs to a study of neurological immune-mediated disorders. Study details: For the 35 or so multiple sclerosis patients, the disease was relapsing-remitting in about 31 and secondary progressive in 3.

Study-level findings and limits: The most TCR clonal expansion was seen in HTLV-1-associated myelopathy, whereas the least was seen in multiple sclerosis, below the level in healthy controls.

It was by 5'RACE with 10-nucleotide random UMIs that the cDNA was made. Per sequencing run, 15-18 subjects together gave over 170 million TCR-beta sequences. A single record per CDR3 protein comes from TCRdb applying MiXCR to the 5' RACE reads. Here the sample spans roughly 76,000 distinct CDR3 sequences, 3.2% being singletons. The V call is TRBV28, the J call TRBJ2-7; 7 bases are a match to TRBD2. Material for sequencing was PBMCs. This TCR derives from a woman in her forties or fifties with multiple sclerosis. The CDR3 protein is CASSSTRGGSFYEQYF. For the CDR3, the DNA is TGTGCCAGCAGTTCTACCAGAGGCGGGAGTTTCTACGAGCAGTACTTC.